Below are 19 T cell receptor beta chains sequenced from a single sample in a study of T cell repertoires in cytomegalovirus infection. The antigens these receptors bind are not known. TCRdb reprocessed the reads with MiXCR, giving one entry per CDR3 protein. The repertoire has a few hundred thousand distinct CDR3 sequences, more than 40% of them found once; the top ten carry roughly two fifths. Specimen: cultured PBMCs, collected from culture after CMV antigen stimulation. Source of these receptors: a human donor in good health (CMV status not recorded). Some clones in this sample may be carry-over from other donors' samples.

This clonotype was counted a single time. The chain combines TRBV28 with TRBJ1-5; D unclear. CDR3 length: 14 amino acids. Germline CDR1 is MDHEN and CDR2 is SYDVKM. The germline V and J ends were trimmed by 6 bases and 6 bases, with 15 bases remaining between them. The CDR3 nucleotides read TGTGCCAGCAGAAAGAGAGTCAGCGCTCAGCCCCAGCATTTT. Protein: CASRKRVSAQPQHF.

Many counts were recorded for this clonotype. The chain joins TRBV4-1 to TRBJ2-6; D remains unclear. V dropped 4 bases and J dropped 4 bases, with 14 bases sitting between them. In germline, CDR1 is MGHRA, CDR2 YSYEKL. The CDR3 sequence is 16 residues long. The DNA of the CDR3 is TGCGCCAGCAGCCCCCGGGCCCTCTCAGGGGCCAACGTCCTGACTTTC. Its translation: CASSPRALSGANVLTF.

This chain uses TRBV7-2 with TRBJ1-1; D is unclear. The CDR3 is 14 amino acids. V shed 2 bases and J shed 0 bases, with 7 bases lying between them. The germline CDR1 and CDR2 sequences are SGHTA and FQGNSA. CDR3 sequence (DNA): TGTGCCAGCAGCTTAAGTTTTGTGAACACTGAAGCTTTCTTT. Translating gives CASSLSFVNTEAFF.

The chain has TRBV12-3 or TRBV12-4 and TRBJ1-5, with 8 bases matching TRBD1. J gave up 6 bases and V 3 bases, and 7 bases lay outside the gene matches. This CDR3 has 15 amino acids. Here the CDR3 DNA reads TGTGCCAGCAGTTTCGGACAGGGAATCGCTCAGCCCCAGCATTTT. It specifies CASSFGQGIAQPQHF.

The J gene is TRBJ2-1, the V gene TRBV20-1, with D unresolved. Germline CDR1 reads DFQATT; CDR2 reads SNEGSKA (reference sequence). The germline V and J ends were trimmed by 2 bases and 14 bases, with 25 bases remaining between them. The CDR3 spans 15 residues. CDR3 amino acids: CSARSPGLAGSMEFF. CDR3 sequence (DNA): TGCAGTGCTAGATCCCCCGGGTTAGCAGGTAGCATGGAGTTCTTC.

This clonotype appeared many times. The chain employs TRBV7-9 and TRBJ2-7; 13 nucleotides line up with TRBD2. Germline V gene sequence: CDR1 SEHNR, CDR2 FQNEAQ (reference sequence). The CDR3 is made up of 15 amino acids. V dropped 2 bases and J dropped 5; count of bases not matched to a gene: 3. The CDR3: CASSLRTSGSNEQYF. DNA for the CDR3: TGTGCCAGCAGCTTACGGACTAGCGGGAGCAACGAGCAGTACTTC.

CDR3 residues: CSASNVETQYF. The CDR3 nucleotides are TGCAGTGCTAGTAACGTAGAGACCCAGTACTTC. This chain connects TRBV20-1 to TRBJ2-5; no reliable D call. V was pared by 3 bases and J by 4 bases, with 6 bases between. Germline CDR1 is DFQATT and CDR2 is SNEGSKA (reference sequence). The CDR3 consists of 11 residues.

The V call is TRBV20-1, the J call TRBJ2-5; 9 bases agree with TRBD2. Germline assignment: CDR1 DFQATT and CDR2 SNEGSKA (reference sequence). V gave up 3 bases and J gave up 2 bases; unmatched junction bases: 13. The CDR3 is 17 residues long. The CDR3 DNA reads TGCAGTGCTAGTGCCCTAGCGGGGACCCGTTGGCAAGAGACCCAGTACTTC. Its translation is CSASALAGTRWQETQYF.

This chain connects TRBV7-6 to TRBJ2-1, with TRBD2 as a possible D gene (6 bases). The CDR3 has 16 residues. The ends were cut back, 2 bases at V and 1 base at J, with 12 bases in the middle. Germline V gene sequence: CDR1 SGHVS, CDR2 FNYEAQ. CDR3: CASSLLGRPSYNEQFF. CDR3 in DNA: TGTGCCAGCAGCTTACTGGGGAGGCCTTCCTACAATGAGCAGTTCTTC.

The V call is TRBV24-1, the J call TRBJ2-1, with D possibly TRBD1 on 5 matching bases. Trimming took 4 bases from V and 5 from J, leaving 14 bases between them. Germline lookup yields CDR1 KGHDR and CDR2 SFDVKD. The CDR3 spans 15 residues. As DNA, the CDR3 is TGTGCCACCAGTGACTCAAAAACAGGAGACAATGAGCAGTTCTTC. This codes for CATSDSKTGDNEQFF.

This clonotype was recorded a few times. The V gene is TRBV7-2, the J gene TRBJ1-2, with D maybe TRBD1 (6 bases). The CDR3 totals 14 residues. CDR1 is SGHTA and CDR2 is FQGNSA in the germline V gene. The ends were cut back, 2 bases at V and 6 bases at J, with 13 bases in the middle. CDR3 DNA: TGTGCCAGCAGCTTAAGGGACATTGTTAATGGCTACACCTTC. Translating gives CASSLRDIVNGYTF.

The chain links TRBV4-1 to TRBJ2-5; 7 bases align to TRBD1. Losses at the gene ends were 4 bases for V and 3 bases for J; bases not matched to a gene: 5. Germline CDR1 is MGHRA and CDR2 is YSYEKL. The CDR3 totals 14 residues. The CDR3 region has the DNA TGCGCCAGCAGCCGCCCGGGACAGAAAGAGACCCAGTACTTC. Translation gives CASSRPGQKETQYF.

CDR3 nucleotide sequence: TGTGCCAGTAGTATCCCACTAGCGGGGAACGTCTACAATGAGCAGTTCTTC. Encoded protein: CASSIPLAGNVYNEQFF. This chain uses TRBV19 with TRBJ2-1; 10 nucleotides match TRBD2. V lost 3 bases to trimming and J lost 3 bases; unmatched junction nucleotides: 8. The CDR3 has 17 amino acids. Germline assignment: CDR1 LNHDA and CDR2 SQIVND (reference sequence).

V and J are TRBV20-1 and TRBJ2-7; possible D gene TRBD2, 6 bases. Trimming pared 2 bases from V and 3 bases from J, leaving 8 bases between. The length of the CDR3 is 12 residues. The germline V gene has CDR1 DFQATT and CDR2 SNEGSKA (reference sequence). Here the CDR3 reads CSARYSGYEQYF. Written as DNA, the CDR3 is TGCAGTGCTAGATATAGCGGCTACGAGCAGTACTTC.

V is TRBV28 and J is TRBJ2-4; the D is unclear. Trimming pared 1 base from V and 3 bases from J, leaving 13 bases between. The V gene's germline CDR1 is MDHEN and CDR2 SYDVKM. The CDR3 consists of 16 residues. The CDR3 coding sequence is TGTGCCAGCAGTTTATCAGCAAATAGGGTCAAAAACATTCAGTACTTC. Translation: CASSLSANRVKNIQYF.

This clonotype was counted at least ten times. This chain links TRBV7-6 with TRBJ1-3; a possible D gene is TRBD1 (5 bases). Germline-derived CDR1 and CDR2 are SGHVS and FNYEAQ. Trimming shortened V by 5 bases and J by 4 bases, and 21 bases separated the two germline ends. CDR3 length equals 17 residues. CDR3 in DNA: TGTGCCAGCAGCGGAGGGGCGCCTCGGGGACCCGGAAACACCATATATTTT. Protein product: CASSGGAPRGPGNTIYF.

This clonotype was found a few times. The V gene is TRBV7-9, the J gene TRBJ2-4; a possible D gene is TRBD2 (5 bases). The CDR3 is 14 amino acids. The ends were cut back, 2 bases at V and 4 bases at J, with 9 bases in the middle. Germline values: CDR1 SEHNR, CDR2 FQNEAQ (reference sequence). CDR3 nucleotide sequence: TGTGCCAGCAGCTTACCGCCGGGGAAAAACATTCAGTACTTC. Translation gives CASSLPPGKNIQYF.

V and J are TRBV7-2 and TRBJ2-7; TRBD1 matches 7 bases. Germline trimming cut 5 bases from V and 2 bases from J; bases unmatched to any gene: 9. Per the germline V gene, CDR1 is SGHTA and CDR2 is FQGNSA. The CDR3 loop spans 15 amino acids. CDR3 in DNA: TGTGCCAGCAGCCCCAGTACTGGGACAGCCTACGAGCAGTACTTC. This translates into CASSPSTGTAYEQYF. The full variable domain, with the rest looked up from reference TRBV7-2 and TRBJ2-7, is GAGVSQSPSNKVTEKGKDVELRCDPISGHTALYWYRQSLGQGLEFLIYFQGNSAPDKSGLPSDRFSAERTGGSVSTLTIQRTQQEDSAVYLCASSPSTGTAYEQYFGPGTRLTVT.

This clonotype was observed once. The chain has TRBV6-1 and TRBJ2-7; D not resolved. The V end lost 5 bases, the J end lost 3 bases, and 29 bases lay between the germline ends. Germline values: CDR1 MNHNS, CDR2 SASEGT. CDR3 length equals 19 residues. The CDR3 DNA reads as TGTGCCAGCAGTTACAAGGCGGTCGTATCCACTTGGAATTTCTACGAGCAGTACTTC. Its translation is CASSYKAVVSTWNFYEQYF.